This T cell receptor (beta chain) originates from a study of human T cells and chemical hapten exposure. Findings and caveats of the study: Sensitizing to DPC left TCRs with a frequency above 1 in 1000 unaltered.

CDR1 is MDHEN, CDR2 SYDVKM, per germline. V shed 6 bases, J shed 5 bases, and the junction held 7 bases outside the gene matches. This CDR3 region has 14 residues. This clonotype was seen ten or more times. The antigen is unknown. Via MiXCR, TCRdb re-called the RACE reads, giving one row per CDR3 protein. Seen here are 80,000 to 95,000 distinct CDR3 sequences, roughly 10% observed once, and the top ten hold roughly 4.2%. Time point denoted: patch test 1, 2 weeks after DPC sensitization. Specified treatment: therapeutic diphenylcyclopropenone sensitization with weekly scalp DPC. The clonotype comes from a woman aged 50 to 65 with alopecia areata. Some clones in this sample may be carry-over from other donors' samples. This sample comprised whole blood, obtained in connection with sensitization to the hapten diphenylcyclopropenone (DPC). The chain has TRBV28 and TRBJ1-2, with 9 nucleotides matching TRBD1. CDR3 bases: TGTGCCAGCAGGTCGGACAGGGGATGGTATGGCTACACCTTC. This encodes CASRSDRGWYGYTF.